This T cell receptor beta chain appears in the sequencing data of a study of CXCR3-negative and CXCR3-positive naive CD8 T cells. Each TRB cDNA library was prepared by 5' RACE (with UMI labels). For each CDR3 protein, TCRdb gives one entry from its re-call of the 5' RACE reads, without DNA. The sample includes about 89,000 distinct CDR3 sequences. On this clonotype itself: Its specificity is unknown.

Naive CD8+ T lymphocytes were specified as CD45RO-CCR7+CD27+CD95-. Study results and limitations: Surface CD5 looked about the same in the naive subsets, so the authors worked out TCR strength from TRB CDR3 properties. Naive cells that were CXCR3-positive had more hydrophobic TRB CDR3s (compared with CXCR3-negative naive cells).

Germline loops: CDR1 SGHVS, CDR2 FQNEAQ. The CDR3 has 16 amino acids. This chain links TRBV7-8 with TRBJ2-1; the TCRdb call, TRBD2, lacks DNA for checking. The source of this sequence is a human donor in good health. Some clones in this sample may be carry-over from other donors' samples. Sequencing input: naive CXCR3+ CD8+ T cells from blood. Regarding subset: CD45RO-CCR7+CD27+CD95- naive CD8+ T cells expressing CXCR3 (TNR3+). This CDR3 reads CASSPDKGLAYNEQFF. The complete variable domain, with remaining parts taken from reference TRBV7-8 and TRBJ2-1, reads GAGVSQSPRYKVAKRGQDVALRCDPISGHVSLFWYQQALGQGPEFLTYFQNEAQLDKSGLPSDRFFAERPEGSVSTLKIQRTQQEDSAVYLCASSPDKGLAYNEQFFGPGTRLTVL.